A selection of T cell receptor beta chains follows, all from one sample in a study of T-cell reconstitution after alpha-beta-depleted transplantation in children. TCRdb ran MiXCR on the PCR reads and lists one entry per CDR3 protein. The sample has about 590,000 distinct CDR3 sequences, 10% to 15% seen once; the top ten hold 2% to 2.5%. The source material was PBMCs, mostly from graft donor cells, sampled 360 days after TCRalphabeta/CD19-depleted stem cell transplant. These receptors all come from a male patient younger than 18 who had a stem cell transplant for acute myeloid leukemia, so the T cells may come from the graft donor. CDR3s include the opening cysteine and the closing phenylalanine or tryptophan. The order of the fields is V gene, J gene, D gene, clone size, CDR3 DNA, CDR3 protein. D genes are given only for firm matches. Clone size, where shown, is once, few, many, or a class for clones that have expanded.

TRBV20-1	TRBJ2-1	-	many	TGCAGTGCTAGTAGGGGGACGACTATCTACAATGAGCAGTTCTTC	CSASRGTTIYNEQFF
TRBV4-3	TRBJ2-6	TRBD1	-	TGCGCCAGCAGCTCAAGAACGCCACAGGGGGCGGATGGGGCCAACGTCCTGACTTTC	CASSSRTPQGADGANVLTF
TRBV12-3/TRBV12-4	TRBJ2-2	-	many	TGTGCCAGCAGTCCCAGACAGGCTTTAAACACCGGGGAGCTGTTTTTT	CASSPRQALNTGELFF
TRBV11-2	TRBJ2-1	TRBD1	-	TGTGCCAGCAGCTATACCGGGACAGGGGTTGGGGAGCAGTTCTTC	CASSYTGTGVGEQFF
TRBV29-1	TRBJ1-1	-	few	TGCAGCGTTGAAGGGCCTGCAATAGGGACTGAAGCTTTCTTT	CSVEGPAIGTEAFF
TRBV11-3	TRBJ2-7	-	few	TGTGCCAGCAGCCGCCAGGGCGGAGCCGGCTACGAGCAGTACTTC	CASSRQGGAGYEQYF
TRBV18	TRBJ2-2	-	once	TGTGCCAGCTCATCCAACAGGCGCCCTAACACCGGGGAGCTGTTTTTT	CASSSNRRPNTGELFF
TRBV29-1	TRBJ1-5	-	few	TGCAGCGCGCAAGGGAGTTCCAATCAGCCCCAGCATTTT	CSAQGSSNQPQHF
TRBV30	TRBJ1-5	TRBD1	few	TGTGCCTGGAGCCAAGACGACAGGGTTCGGCAGCCCCAGCATTTT	CAWSQDDRVRQPQHF
TRBV5-1	TRBJ2-5	TRBD1	-	TGCGCCAGCAGCTTGGGGGGACAGTTAGAGACCCAGTACTTC	CASSLGGQLETQYF
TRBV4-3	TRBJ2-3	TRBD2	few	TGCGCCAGCAGCCAAGAGGTAGCGGGAAGTGTCACAGATACGCAGTATTTT	CASSQEVAGSVTDTQYF
TRBV21-1	TRBJ2-1	-	few	TGTGCCAGCAGCCCAAAGCAGAAGCGGCAGAATGAGCAGTTCTTC	CASSPKQKRQNEQFF
TRBV4-3	TRBJ2-7	-	-	TGCGCCAGCAGCCAAGACATCGGGACTTCCTCCTACGAGCAGTACTTC	CASSQDIGTSSYEQYF
TRBV20-1	TRBJ2-1	TRBD2	-	TGCAGTGCTAGATCGCTAAGGCTAGCGGGAGAGGCCTACAATGAGCAGTTCTTC	CSARSLRLAGEAYNEQFF
TRBV5-1	TRBJ2-3	TRBD2	many	TGCGCCAGCAGCCCTAGCGGACGCACAGATACGCAGTATTTT	CASSPSGRTDTQYF
TRBV6-2/TRBV6-3	TRBJ2-7	-	few	TGTGCCAGCAGTTACTTTTTCACAAAGGCCTCCTACGAGCAGTACTTC	CASSYFFTKASYEQYF
TRBV6-2/TRBV6-3	TRBJ2-3	-	few	TGTGCCAGCAGATTCGGACCGATAAAAGGGGATACGCAGTATTTT	CASRFGPIKGDTQYF
TRBV30	TRBJ2-3	-	-	TGTGCCTGCAGGGACCCACCAGATACGCAGTATTTT	CACRDPPDTQYF
TRBV12-3/TRBV12-4	TRBJ2-4	-	few	TGTGCCAGCAGGATGACAACGGGGAGAAACATTCAGTACTTC	CASRMTTGRNIQYF
TRBV7-9	TRBJ2-7	-	few	TGTGCCAGCAGCTCCGGGGTTTATGCCTACGAGCAGTACTTC	CASSSGVYAYEQYF
TRBV6-5	TRBJ1-4	-	-	TGTGCCAGCAGTTACTCAAACCGGGGCCGGAATGAAAAACTGTTTTTT	CASSYSNRGRNEKLFF
TRBV20-1	TRBJ2-3	-	few	TGCAGTGCGAGACTTGTAGATACGCAGTATTTT	CSARLVDTQYF
TRBV29-1	TRBJ2-1	TRBD1	many	TGCAGCGTTGAAAGGGGGCCCTACAATGAGCAGTTCTTC	CSVERGPYNEQFF
TRBV7-8	TRBJ2-2	-	many	TGTGCCAGCAGCTTAATCGGGAGCGGGGAGCTGTTTTTT	CASSLIGSGELFF
TRBV12-3/TRBV12-4	TRBJ2-5	-	few	TGTGCCAGCAGTTTAGCCATGAGACAGAGAGAGACCCAGTACTTC	CASSLAMRQRETQYF
TRBV7-2	TRBJ2-1	-	many	TGTGCCAGCAGCTCCGGGACGAGCTCCTACAATGAGCAGTTCTTC	CASSSGTSSYNEQFF
TRBV7-9	TRBJ1-1	-	-	TGTGCCAGCAGCATCGGGCAGGCTATTGCGGCTTTCTTT	CASSIGQAIAAFF
TRBV11-1	TRBJ2-3	TRBD2	-	TGTGCCAGCAGCTTTTGGTTCGGGCCGGGAGGTCATGGCACAGATACGCAGTATTTT	CASSFWFGPGGHGTDTQYF
TRBV29-1	TRBJ2-7	-	many	TGCAGCGTTGAAACCCGGGGATTTTACGAGCAGTACTTC	CSVETRGFYEQYF
TRBV29-1	TRBJ2-1	TRBD1	once	TGCAGCGTTGGCTGGACAGGGGCTCCCGATGAGCAGTTCTTC	CSVGWTGAPDEQFF
TRBV3-1	TRBJ2-7	-	-	TGTGCCAGCAGCCAGCAACAGGTCTCCTACGAGCAGTACTTC	CASSQQQVSYEQYF
TRBV19	TRBJ2-7	-	-	TGTGCCAGTAGTCCCCAACCACCGGGGGCAAGCTACGAGCAGTACTTC	CASSPQPPGASYEQYF
TRBV24-1	TRBJ2-1	-	-	TGTGCCACCAGTGACCCCGGGACAATGTACAATGAGCAGTTCTTC	CATSDPGTMYNEQFF
TRBV29-1	TRBJ2-4	TRBD2	few	TGCAGCGTCCTCCCTTTCGGGGGGAGTCCCAAAAACATTCAGTACTTC	CSVLPFGGSPKNIQYF
TRBV14	TRBJ2-7	TRBD1	-	TGTGCCAGCCGAGGACAGGCAAACTACGAGCAGTACTTC	CASRGQANYEQYF
TRBV5-1	TRBJ1-4	-	few	TGCGCCAGCAGGAATCCCTCTGAAAAACTGTTTTTT	CASRNPSEKLFF
TRBV12-3/TRBV12-4	TRBJ2-7	TRBD2	-	TGTGCCAGCAGTTTCCGGGGGGGAGCCGAGCAGTACTTC	CASSFRGGAEQYF
TRBV6-5	TRBJ2-1	TRBD2	few	TGTGCCAGCAGTTCACTAGCGGTCCCGGGTCTGCAGTTCTTC	CASSSLAVPGLQFF
TRBV13	TRBJ2-3	TRBD1	many	TGTGCCAGCAGCTTAGGAAGGGGACAGGGATCGCATACGCAGTATTTT	CASSLGRGQGSHTQYF
TRBV11-2	TRBJ2-1	TRBD2	-	TGTGCCAGCAGCCGACCCGCGGGGGCGGGAGGTTCCTACAATGAGCAGTTCTTC	CASSRPAGAGGSYNEQFF
TRBV3-1	TRBJ2-5	TRBD1	-	TGTGCCAGCAGCCGGGCAGGGGGCCAAGAGACCCAGTACTTC	CASSRAGGQETQYF